Presented here are 22 T cell receptor beta chains from one specimen sequenced in a study of T cells in Graves' hyperthyroidism and ophthalmopathy. Amplification of TCR beta CDR3 regions used RNA as the template. When the TCR CDR3 underwent first-round RT-PCR, the HTBI primer set was used. TCRdb reprocessed the multiplex PCR reads via MiXCR and lists one record per CDR3 protein. This table holds about 710,000 distinct CDR3 sequences, roughly 15% found once. Sequenced: blood. These receptors were taken from a man aged 18 to 30 with Graves' hyperthyroidism.

This clonotype has at least ten counts. The chain links TRBV18 to TRBJ2-7; TRBD2 is a possible D gene (5 bases). Trimming took off 1 base at V and 7 bases at J, with 14 bases between the two ends. Germline values: CDR1 KGHSH, CDR2 LQKENI. The CDR3 spans 14 residues. The chain's CDR3 is CASSPLGLFGEQYF. The CDR3 coding sequence is TGTGCCAGCTCACCACTTGGACTGTTTGGGGAGCAGTACTTC.

This clonotype has ten or more counts. The genes are TRBV3-1 and TRBJ2-3, with D maybe TRBD2 (7 bases). This CDR3 spans 13 amino acids. Germline V CDR1 and CDR2: LGHDT, YNNKEL (reference sequence). V lost 2 bases and J lost 10, with 13 bases in between. CDR3 DNA: TGTGCCAGCAGCCAAAGGGGGGAGGGCTCGCAGTATTTT. It translates to CASSQRGEGSQYF.

Ten or more counts support this clonotype. This sequence joins TRBV2 and TRBJ2-4; D tentatively fits TRBD1 or TRBD2 (5 bases each). Trimming removed 8 bases at V and 4 bases at J, with 15 bases between. CDR1 SNHLY and CDR2 FYNNEI come from the germline V gene. The CDR3 runs to 14 residues. The CDR3 spells CASAKRDGKNIQYF. The DNA of the CDR3 is TGTGCCAGCGCTAAAAGGGACGGAAAAAACATTCAGTACTTC.

The sample holds a few counts of this clonotype. The V gene is TRBV15, the J gene TRBJ2-1; tentatively, D is TRBD1 (6 bases). CDR3 size: 16 residues. CDR1 is LNHNV, CDR2 YYDKDF, per germline (reference sequence). V gave up 5 bases and J gave up 7 bases, with 21 bases separating them. This CDR3 is CATSDPSILGTNEQFF. CDR3 DNA: TGTGCCACCAGCGACCCCTCGATCCTAGGGACAAATGAGCAGTTCTTC.

This clonotype was seen ten or more times. J is TRBJ2-3 and V is TRBV27; D gene unclear. This CDR3 has 16 amino acids. V lost 4 bases and J lost 0, with 14 bases in between. Looked up from germline, CDR1 is MNHEY and CDR2 is SMNVEV (reference sequence). This CDR3 is CASSSLLGLSTDTQYF. CDR3 bases: TGTGCCAGCAGTTCCCTCCTTGGCCTTAGCACAGATACGCAGTATTTT.

Concerning this clonotype: The junction shows a germline mismatch at one end, possibly a read error. V gene TRBV5-8 combines with J gene TRBJ1-2, with no clear D. Germline CDR1 reads SGHTS; CDR2 reads YDEGEE. There are 13 residues in the CDR3. CDR3 protein: CASSATFYYGCTF. The CDR3 DNA reads TGTGCCAGCAGCGCCACTTTCTACTATGGCTGCACCTTC.

This clonotype came up a few times. In DNA, the CDR3 is TGTGCCAGCACCCTACTAGCGGGAGCCTACAATGAGCAGTTCTTC. It yields the protein CASTLLAGAYNEQFF. The rearrangement links TRBV6-2 or TRBV6-3 to TRBJ2-1; 11 positions match TRBD2. From germline, CDR1 is MNHEY and CDR2 SVGEGT. The CDR3 is 15 residues long. With 7 bases clipped from V and 2 bases from J, the junction kept 4 bases outside the gene matches.

A few counts support this clonotype. The rearrangement links TRBV6-1 to TRBJ2-5; the D gene is possibly TRBD2 (5 bases). CDR1 is MNHNS and CDR2 is SASEGT in the germline V gene. Trimming shortened V by 5 bases and J by 5 bases, and 21 bases separated the two germline ends. CDR3 length: 16 residues. In nucleotides, the CDR3 is TGTGCCAGCAGTTACACCCACCCCTACTCGGGGGAGACCCAGTACTTC. It yields the protein CASSYTHPYSGETQYF.

This clonotype turned up a few times. The chain couples TRBV24-1 to TRBJ1-1, with D hard to call. This CDR3 has 14 amino acids. V shed 6 bases and J shed 1 base, with 11 bases lying between them. Germline V gene sequence: CDR1 KGHDR, CDR2 SFDVKD. The CDR3 nucleotides are TGTGCCACCAGTACCTCAGAAGGGAACACTGAAGCTTTCTTT. Its protein is CATSTSEGNTEAFF.

This clonotype occurred many times. The chain employs TRBV30 and TRBJ2-7, with D possibly matching TRBD1 (5 bases). The length of the CDR3 is 14 residues. V gave up 2 bases and J gave up 6 bases, with 17 bases separating them. Germline V gene sequence: CDR1 GTSNPN, CDR2 SVGIG (reference sequence). The CDR3 nucleotides are TGTGCCTGGAGTTCCCCAGGGTTCGGGCTCGAGCAGTACTTC. It is translated as CAWSSPGFGLEQYF. The variable domain in full, completed from reference TRBV30 and TRBJ2-7, reads SQTIHQWPATLVQPVGSPLSLECTVEGTSNPNLYWYRQAAGRGLQLLFYSVGIGQISSEVPQNLSASRPQDRQFILSSKKLLLSDSGFYLCAWSSPGFGLEQYFGPGTRLTVT.

The chain is built from TRBV14 and TRBJ2-3, with D tentatively TRBD1 (5 bases). Germline V gene lookup returns CDR1 SGHDN and CDR2 FVKESK. The length of the CDR3 is 14 residues. V lost 2 bases to trimming and J lost 2 bases, with 8 bases between them. The DNA of the CDR3 is TGTGCCAGCAGCCAAAAGGGGCACACAGATACGCAGTATTTT. Its protein is CASSQKGHTDTQYF.

This chain connects TRBV6-1 to TRBJ2-1; TRBD2 agrees at 10 bases. CDR1 MNHNS and CDR2 SASEGT come from the germline V gene. CDR3 length equals 19 residues. V lost 3 bases, J lost 5 bases, and 16 bases stayed unmatched. CDR3 loop: CASSEGPGQRLAGDNEQFF. In DNA form, the CDR3 reads TGTGCCAGCAGTGAGGGGCCAGGGCAACGGCTAGCGGGAGACAATGAGCAGTTCTTC.

This clonotype was seen a handful of times. The rearrangement links TRBV27 to TRBJ2-4; 8 bases agree with TRBD2. The CDR3 is 15 amino acids. V lost 6 bases to trimming and J lost 7 bases; unmatched junction nucleotides: 11. Germline CDR1 MNHEY, CDR2 SMNVEV (reference sequence). The CDR3 sequence is CASRSLAGGGNIQYF. CDR3 coding DNA: TGTGCCAGCAGGTCTCTAGCGGGTGGGGGGAACATTCAGTACTTC.

This clonotype was observed many times. This rearrangement joins TRBV28 to TRBJ2-7; D is undetermined. The germline CDR1 and CDR2 sequences are MDHEN and SYDVKM. V gave up 6 bases and J gave up 0 bases, with 9 bases separating them. The CDR3 totals 13 residues. For the CDR3, the DNA is TGTGCCAGCAGCTTAGCCGGCTCCTACGAGCAGTACTTC. This translates into CASSLAGSYEQYF.

The CDR3 here is CASSTGDRRLAHEQYF. For the CDR3, the DNA is TGTGCCAGCAGTACCGGCGACCGGCGACTAGCCCACGAGCAGTACTTC. This sequence joins TRBV7-2 and TRBJ2-7; 7 bases align to TRBD2. There are 16 residues in the CDR3. Trimming removed 6 bases from V and 5 bases from J; junction bases left unmatched: 16. From germline, CDR1 is SGHTA and CDR2 FQGNSA.

The J gene is TRBJ1-1, the V gene TRBV4-2, with TRBD1 as a possible D gene (6 bases). Between the trimmed V and J ends, which lost 3 bases and 1 base, there was a span of 9 bases. Germline assignment: CDR1 LGHNA and CDR2 YNFKEQ. The CDR3 spans 14 residues. CDR3 sequence reads: CASSHGQPNTEAFF. CDR3 nucleotide sequence: TGTGCCAGCAGCCACGGACAGCCGAACACTGAAGCTTTCTTT.

This clonotype has at least ten counts. The chain uses TRBV30 and TRBJ1-4; 7 bases map to TRBD1. The J segment lost 7 bases and the V segment lost 3 bases, leaving 11 bases of the junction unmatched. Germline V gene data show CDR1 as GTSNPN and CDR2 as SVGIG (reference sequence). The CDR3 covers 15 residues. The CDR3 region is CAWRFTYRGGEKLFF. Written as DNA, the CDR3 is TGTGCCTGGAGGTTTACCTACAGGGGAGGTGAAAAACTGTTTTTT.

The chain couples TRBV7-2 to TRBJ2-4; D may be TRBD1 (6 bases). The germline V gene has CDR1 SGHTA and CDR2 FQGNSA. V lost 4 bases, J lost 1 base, and 14 bases lay in between. This CDR3 comprises 16 residues. CDR3 protein: CASSSPRDMAKNIQYF. The CDR3 coding sequence is TGTGCCAGCAGCTCCCCCCGGGACATGGCCAAAAACATTCAGTACTTC.

This clonotype showed up many times. This chain uses TRBV28 with TRBJ1-1; D ambiguous. Trimming cost V 3 bases and J 5 bases, with 10 bases left between them. The CDR3 totals 13 residues. Germline V CDR1 and CDR2: MDHEN, SYDVKM. The CDR3 sequence is CASSLRKGTEAFF. As DNA, the CDR3 is TGTGCCAGCAGTTTGCGGAAGGGTACTGAAGCTTTCTTT.

This sequence joins TRBV20-1 and TRBJ2-7; D unresolved. V was cut by 1 base and J by 6 bases, with 7 bases left in between. Germline V gene lookup returns CDR1 DFQATT and CDR2 SNEGSKA (reference sequence). This CDR3 is built from 11 residues. The CDR3 DNA reads TGCAGTGCTAGAGGACAAACCGAGCAGTACTTC. This encodes CSARGQTEQYF.

Many counts were recorded for this clonotype. The chain joins TRBV28 to TRBJ2-5; 9 bases map to TRBD2. V was pared by 3 bases and J by 2 bases, with 10 bases of the junction left unmatched. CDR3 length: 17 residues. Germline assignment: CDR1 MDHEN and CDR2 SYDVKM. CDR3 nucleotides: TGTGCCAGCAGTTTGGATCGGGCTAGCGGGATTCAAGAGACCCAGTACTTC. Protein sequence: CASSLDRASGIQETQYF.

This clonotype showed up many times. V usage is TRBV10-3 and J usage is TRBJ2-3; TRBD2 is a possible D gene (5 bases). Germline V CDR1 and CDR2: ENHRY, SYGVKD. V was trimmed by 0 bases and J by 1 base, leaving 8 bases between them. The CDR3 is made up of 15 amino acids. CDR3 DNA: TGTGCCATCAGTGAGTCAAAGGGAGGCACAGATACGCAGTATTTT. This encodes CAISESKGGTDTQYF.